A single sample is the source of the 23 T cell receptor beta chains below, sequenced in a study of blood T cell repertoires in COVID-19 (dated by TCRdb to the early 2020s). The library was obtained by the immunoSEQ multiplex PCR assay. In TCRdb, the immuneACCESS table is reduced to in-frame sequences with V and J assigned. These tables do not hold every clone; where another copy was compared, an unresolved V gene accounts for under half, and the others remain unexplained. The sample table contains some 120,000 clones; only one count was recorded for roughly 81% of them. 1.3% to 1.5% of the sample is held by the ten biggest clonotypes. Input material: peripheral blood. The receptors here all came from a man aged 40-49 years with acute or convalescent COVID-19.

The genes are TRBV4-3 and TRBJ1-1, with 8 bases fitting TRBD1. The CDR3 spans 15 residues. CDR1 and CDR2 from the germline V gene are LGHNA and YSLEER. V trimming: 2 bases; J trimming: 4 bases; junction bases outside the gene matches: 6. The CDR3 DNA follows: TGCGCCAGCAGCCAACGACAGGGGTCGTCCACTGAAGCTTTCTTT. This sequence encodes CASSQRQGSSTEAFF.

The gene calls are TRBV28 and TRBJ2-5, with a possible D match to TRBD1 (6 bases). Germline values: CDR1 MDHEN, CDR2 SYDVKM. V shed 5 bases and J shed 0 bases, with 10 bases lying between them. The CDR3 is made up of 14 amino acids. The CDR3 sequence is CASSPTGYQETQYF. The CDR3 DNA reads TGTGCCAGCAGTCCTACAGGGTACCAAGAGACCCAGTACTTC.

The rearrangement links TRBV12-3 or TRBV12-4 to TRBJ1-1; D uncertain. Trimming left V 7 bases short and J 6 bases short, with 15 bases between. The CDR3 totals 13 residues. CDR3 DNA sequence: TGTGCCAGCAACCGTCTGGGGAGGGCTGAAGCTTTCTTT. As protein: CASNRLGRAEAFF.

The genes are TRBV19 and TRBJ2-7; 9 bases are shared with TRBD1. Germline V gene data show CDR1 as LNHDA and CDR2 as SQIVND (reference sequence). This CDR3 has 15 amino acids. Losses at the gene ends were 7 bases for V and 2 bases for J; bases not matched to a gene: 9. CDR3 sequence reads: CASTGRDRAPYEQYF. The CDR3, as DNA: TGTGCCAGTACCGGGCGGGACAGGGCCCCCTACGAGCAGTACTTC.

The rearrangement uses TRBV5-4 and TRBJ2-7; 11 bases are a match to TRBD1. Germline V gives CDR1 SGHNT, CDR2 YYREEE (reference sequence). The CDR3 runs 15 residues. V shed 0 bases, J shed 5 bases, and the junction held 4 bases outside the gene matches. Written as DNA, the CDR3 is TGTGCCAGCAGCTTGGACTGGACAGGGGGCAACGAGCAGTACTTC. Translated: CASSLDWTGGNEQYF.

The rearrangement links TRBV6-5 to TRBJ2-3; 7 bases line up with TRBD1. The CDR3 runs 13 residues. The J segment lost 4 bases and the V segment lost 8 bases, leaving 6 bases of the junction unmatched. Germline CDR1 is MNHEY and CDR2 is SVGAGI. CDR3 DNA: TGTGCCAGCGGTAGGGGGCGGGCAGATACGCAGTATTTT. Protein: CASGRGRADTQYF.

This clone was recorded once. The chain is built from TRBV7-9 and TRBJ2-5; tentative D call: TRBD2 (6 bases). The CDR3 has 14 amino acids. The V and J ends lost 5 bases and 2 bases respectively, with 12 bases between them. Per germline, CDR1 SEHNR and CDR2 FQNEAQ (reference sequence). CDR3 amino acids: CASSPPSAQETQYF. In DNA form, the CDR3 reads TGTGCCAGCAGCCCCCCTAGCGCACAAGAGACCCAGTACTTC.

The chain is built from TRBV7-3 and TRBJ2-3; TRBD2 agrees at 10 bases. Germline-derived CDR1 and CDR2 are SGHTA and FQGTGA. The CDR3 spans 18 residues. The V gene end was trimmed by 5 bases and the J gene end by 8 bases; junction bases not matched to a gene: 19. CDR3 loop: CASSLGLADPSKGGTQYF. The CDR3 bases are TGTGCCAGCAGCCTCGGACTAGCGGACCCCTCGAAGGGGGGTACGCAGTATTTT.

V usage is TRBV19 and J usage is TRBJ2-1, with 9 bases identical to TRBD1. Germline CDR1 and CDR2: LNHDA and SQIVND (reference sequence). The CDR3 has 14 residues. Germline trimming cut 6 bases from V and 5 bases from J; bases unmatched to any gene: 5. The CDR3 DNA reads TGTGCCAGTAGCTTGAGGACAGGGGACAATGAGCAGTTCTTC. This codes for CASSLRTGDNEQFF.

The genes are TRBV7-6 and TRBJ2-1, with D perhaps matching TRBD2 (6 bases). The CDR3 sequence is 12 residues long. Germline V gene data show CDR1 as SGHVS and CDR2 as FNYEAQ. With 1 base removed from V and 9 bases from J, the gap between germline ends came to 7 bases. CDR3 sequence reads: CASSLGRGEQFF. CDR3 bases: TGTGCCAGCAGCTTAGGGAGGGGTGAGCAGTTCTTC.

The rearrangement uses TRBV5-1 and TRBJ2-2, with 10 bases fitting TRBD2. This CDR3 is 15 amino acids long. Germline V gene sequence: CDR1 SGHRS, CDR2 YFSETQ. Trimming took 4 bases from V and 2 from J; bases not matched to a gene: 2. DNA for the CDR3: TGCGCCAGCAGCAGGACTAGCGGAAACACCGGGGAGCTGTTTTTT. It translates to CASSRTSGNTGELFF.

V usage is TRBV7-2 and J usage is TRBJ2-3; D gene unclear. CDR1 and CDR2 from the germline V gene are SGHTA and FQGNSA. With 1 base removed from V and 6 bases from J, the gap between germline ends came to 11 bases. This CDR3 spans 14 amino acids. The CDR3 nucleotides read TGTGCCAGCAGCTTAGGAGTCTCCTCGGATACGCAGTATTTT. Translating it yields CASSLGVSSDTQYF.

V and J are TRBV5-1 and TRBJ1-6; 8 bases line up with TRBD1. The length of the CDR3 is 14 residues. Germline CDR1 is SGHRS and CDR2 is YFSETQ. V gave up 3 bases and J gave up 7 bases; unmatched junction bases: 3. As DNA, the CDR3 is TGCGCCAGCAGCTCCGGGACAGGAAATTCACCCCTCCACTTT. This translates into CASSSGTGNSPLHF.

The chain employs TRBV24-1 and TRBJ2-1; a weak D match, TRBD1 (7 bases). The CDR3 consists of 17 residues. In germline, CDR1 is KGHDR, CDR2 SFDVKD. V lost 5 bases, J lost 7 bases, and 23 bases lay in between. The CDR3 spells CATSALGRGQGRNEQFF. The CDR3 nucleotides read TGTGCCACCAGTGCCTTGGGAAGGGGGCAGGGGAGGAATGAGCAGTTCTTC.

This clone was recorded a few times. The V gene is TRBV28, the J gene TRBJ2-2, with TRBD1 as a possible D gene (6 bases). The V and J ends lost 11 bases and 1 base respectively, with 11 bases between them. CDR1 MDHEN and CDR2 SYDVKM come from the germline V gene. There are 13 residues in the CDR3. CDR3 residues: CAAGDMNTGELFF. The DNA for the CDR3 is TGTGCCGCAGGGGACATGAACACCGGGGAGCTGTTTTTT.

The rearrangement links TRBV18 to TRBJ2-5; the D is unclear. Germline CDR1 reads KGHSH; CDR2 reads LQKENI. V gave up 5 bases and J gave up 0 bases, with 13 bases separating them. This CDR3 region has 15 residues. The CDR3 region is CASSSPDSYQETQYF. CDR3 nucleotides: TGTGCCAGCTCATCCCCCGACTCATACCAAGAGACCCAGTACTTC.

The genes are TRBV2 and TRBJ2-1; D gene unclear. V shed 7 bases and J shed 6 bases, with 10 bases lying between them. Germline V lookup: CDR1 SNHLY, CDR2 FYNNEI. This CDR3 is built from 12 residues. Here the CDR3 reads CASMESSNEQFF. The DNA for the CDR3 is TGTGCCAGCATGGAGAGTTCCAATGAGCAGTTCTTC.

The J gene is TRBJ2-1, the V gene TRBV2; 12 bases line up with TRBD2. The length of the CDR3 is 16 residues. V gave up 4 bases and J gave up 6 bases; unmatched junction bases: 7. Germline V gene lookup returns CDR1 SNHLY and CDR2 FYNNEI. In nucleotides, the CDR3 is TGTGCCAGCAGTGGGGGGGGACTAGCGGGCCTCAATGAGCAGTTCTTC. It yields the protein CASSGGGLAGLNEQFF. Full variable domain (missing parts from reference TRBV2 and TRBJ2-1): EPEVTQTPSHQVTQMGQEVILRCVPISNHLYFYWYRQILGQKVEFLVSFYNNEISEKSEIFDDQFSVERPDGSNFTLKIRSTKLEDSAMYFCASSGGGLAGLNEQFFGPGTRLTVL.

This clone was found a few times. The V call is TRBV10-1, the J call TRBJ2-4; D ambiguous. Trimming cost V 0 bases and J 4 bases, with 4 bases left between them. The CDR3 consists of 13 residues. Germline lookup yields CDR1 WNHNN and CDR2 SYGVQD (reference sequence). In DNA, the CDR3 is TGCGCCAGCAGTGAGTCTACTAAAAACATTCAGTACTTC. Translated: CASSESTKNIQYF.

The rearrangement uses TRBV5-1 and TRBJ2-1; TRBD1 aligns across 11 bases. The CDR3 length is 14 residues. Germline V gives CDR1 SGHRS, CDR2 YFSETQ. The trim removed 5 bases at V and 8 bases at J, leaving 6 bases unmatched. The CDR3 sequence is CASRPDRGQDEQFF. The CDR3 nucleotides read TGCGCCAGCAGACCGGACAGGGGGCAGGATGAGCAGTTCTTC.

This clone was seen just once. V usage is TRBV28 and J usage is TRBJ1-6; the D is unclear. There are 15 residues in the CDR3. Germline-derived CDR1 and CDR2 are MDHEN and SYDVKM. Trimming stripped 6 bases from V and 3 bases from J, with 12 bases between. CDR3 loop: CASRTGGFYNSPLHF. The CDR3 DNA sequence: TGTGCCAGCAGGACGGGTGGATTCTATAATTCACCCCTCCACTTT. Using reference TRBV28 and TRBJ1-6 for the parts outside the CDR3, the full variable domain is DVKVTQSSRYLVKRTGEKVFLECVQDMDHENMFWYRQDPGLGLRLIYFSYDVKMKEKGDIPEGYSVSREKKERFSLILESASTNQTSMYLCASRTGGFYNSPLHFGNGTRLTVT.

J is TRBJ2-7 and V is TRBV18; 11 bases map to TRBD2. This CDR3 comprises 15 residues. CDR1 KGHSH and CDR2 LQKENI come from the germline V gene. Trimming cost V 3 bases and J 4 bases; bases outside gene matches: 5. CDR3 DNA sequence: TGTGCCAGCTCACCGGGGGGACTAGCGGCTTACGAGCAGTACTTC. The encoded protein is CASSPGGLAAYEQYF.

This rearrangement joins TRBV6-6 to TRBJ2-1, with 7 bases aligning to TRBD2. Germline V gene data show CDR1 as MNHNY and CDR2 as SVGAGI (reference sequence). The length of the CDR3 is 15 residues. Losses at the gene ends were 7 bases for V and 7 bases for J; bases not matched to a gene: 13. The chain's CDR3 is CASTWSGVYWNEQFF. The CDR3 region has the DNA TGTGCCAGCACTTGGAGCGGGGTATATTGGAATGAGCAGTTCTTC.